This entry lists 9 T cell receptor beta chains sequenced from one sample in a study of T cell changes during pregnancy in multiple sclerosis. Some clones are missing from TCRdb's copy, which holds only in-frame ones; the method was immunoSEQ multiplex PCR. The data hold about 20,000 clones, with less than 90% observed a single time. Sequenced here: CD8+ T cells from peripheral blood mononuclear cells, sampled in the third trimester of pregnancy. The receptors come from a female donor in good health, enrolled as a control in a pregnancy study.

V usage is TRBV19 and J usage is TRBJ2-1; TRBD2 matches at 7 bases. The CDR3 has 13 residues. Germline V CDR1 and CDR2: LNHDA, SQIVND (reference sequence). V shed 5 bases, J shed 4 bases, and the junction held 2 bases outside the gene matches. Here the CDR3 DNA reads TGTGCCAGTAGTCCCGGGGGGTACAATGAGCAGTTCTTC. Its protein is CASSPGGYNEQFF.

The chain links TRBV5-6 to TRBJ2-3; TRBD1 might be the D (5 bases). Germline V gives CDR1 SGHDT, CDR2 YYEEEE. The CDR3 has 13 residues. Trimming pared 4 bases from V and 2 bases from J, leaving 8 bases between. The DNA for the CDR3 is TGTGCCAGCAGCCGACAGCTCACAGATACGCAGTATTTT. As protein: CASSRQLTDTQYF.

V and J are TRBV15 and TRBJ2-3; 7 positions match TRBD1. The CDR3 sequence is 16 residues long. CDR1 is LNHNV and CDR2 is YYDKDF in the germline V gene (reference sequence). J was trimmed by 2 bases and V by 1 base; bases with no gene match: 6. The CDR3 spells CATSRAQGEHTDTQYF. CDR3 in DNA: TGTGCCACCAGCAGAGCCCAGGGGGAACACACAGATACGCAGTATTTT. Full variable domain (remainder filled in from reference TRBV15 and TRBJ2-3): DAMVIQNPRYQVTQFGKPVTLSCSQTLNHNVMYWYQQKSSQAPKLLFHYYDKDFNNEADTPDNFQSRRPNTSFCFLDIRSPGLGDTAMYLCATSRAQGEHTDTQYFGPGTRLTVL.

V and J are TRBV9 and TRBJ2-2; 12 nucleotides align to TRBD2. V lost 3 bases, J lost 4 bases, and 13 bases stayed unmatched. This CDR3 comprises 19 residues. Germline V gene sequence: CDR1 SGDLS, CDR2 YYNGEE. CDR3 loop: CASSAPQLAGGSSTGELFF. The CDR3, as DNA: TGTGCCAGCAGCGCCCCCCAACTAGCGGGAGGATCGAGCACCGGGGAGCTGTTTTTT.

The rearrangement links TRBV6-4 to TRBJ2-2; the match to TRBD2 covers 14 bases. The CDR3 sequence is 15 residues long. CDR1 and CDR2 from the germline V gene are MRHNA and SNTAGT. Germline trimming cut 2 bases from V and 7 bases from J; bases unmatched to any gene: 0. The CDR3 sequence is CASSDGTSGSGELFF. The CDR3 DNA reads as TGTGCCAGCAGTGACGGGACTAGCGGGAGCGGGGAGCTGTTTTTT.

The gene calls are TRBV10-3 and TRBJ2-7; 10 bases map to TRBD2. Germline CDR1 is ENHRY and CDR2 is SYGVKD. Trimming removed 4 bases from V and 1 base from J; junction bases left unmatched: 13. The CDR3 has 18 residues. The CDR3 DNA reads TGTGCCATCAGTGTTTCGGCTAGCGGGGGCCGTTTGTCCTACGAGCAGTACTTC. As protein: CAISVSASGGRLSYEQYF.

The V gene is TRBV18, the J gene TRBJ1-2, with TRBD1 matching over 9 bases. Germline CDR1 is KGHSH and CDR2 is LQKENI. J lost 5 bases, V lost 0 bases, and 10 bases had no gene match. CDR3 length: 17 residues. As DNA, the CDR3 is TGTGCCAGCTCACCACCCGGGACAGGGAGGATGGGTTATGGCTACACCTTC. Translation gives CASSPPGTGRMGYGYTF.

This clone was seen once. The genes are TRBV18 and TRBJ1-1, with a tentative D call TRBD1 (5 bases). The CDR3 has 13 amino acids. V dropped 0 bases and J dropped 11 bases, with 13 bases sitting between them. Germline V CDR1 and CDR2: KGHSH, LQKENI. DNA for the CDR3: TGTGCCAGCTCACCACCGTTAGGGGTTGGGGCTTTCTTT. Its translation: CASSPPLGVGAFF.

Remarks on this clone: The same CDR3 can be traced to other DNA sequences in this sample. The chain recombines TRBV11-1 with TRBJ1-5, with D hard to call. Trimming cost V 2 bases and J 0 bases, with 2 bases left between them. This CDR3 has 13 amino acids. From germline, CDR1 is SGHAT and CDR2 FQDESV (reference sequence). The CDR3 coding sequence is TGTGCCAGCAGCTTACATAGCAATCAGCCCCAGCATTTT. Residues: CASSLHSNQPQHF.